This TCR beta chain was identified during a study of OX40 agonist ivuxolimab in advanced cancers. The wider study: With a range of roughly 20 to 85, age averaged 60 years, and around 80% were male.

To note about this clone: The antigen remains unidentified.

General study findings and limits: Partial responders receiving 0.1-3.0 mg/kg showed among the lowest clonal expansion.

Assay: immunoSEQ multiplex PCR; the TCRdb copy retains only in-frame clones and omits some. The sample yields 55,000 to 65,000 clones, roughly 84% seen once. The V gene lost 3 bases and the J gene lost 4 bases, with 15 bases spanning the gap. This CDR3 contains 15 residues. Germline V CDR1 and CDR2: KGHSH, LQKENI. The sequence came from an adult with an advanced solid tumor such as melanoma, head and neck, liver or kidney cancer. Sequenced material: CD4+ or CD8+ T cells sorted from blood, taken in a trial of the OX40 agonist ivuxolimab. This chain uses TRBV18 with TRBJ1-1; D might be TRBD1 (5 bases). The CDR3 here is CASSPGRARGTEAFF. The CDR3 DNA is TGTGCCAGCTCACCGGGCAGGGCGAGAGGCACTGAAGCTTTCTTT.